One sample yielded the 17 T cell receptor beta chains listed below, sequenced in a study of radiotherapy plus CTLA-4 blockade in lung cancer. Sequenced by immunoSEQ multiplex PCR; TCRdb stores in-frame clones only, minus some. The repertoire holds 90,000 to 100,000 clones, with around 79% as singletons. This material consisted of peripheral blood, taken from a patient treated with radiotherapy plus ipilimumab. These receptor sequences come from a human donor with non-small cell lung cancer who had a partial response to radiotherapy plus ipilimumab. Some clones in this sample may be carry-over from other donors' samples.

The DNA of the CDR3 is TGTGCCAGCAGTGAAGCGAGGGGGCGGGTCTCACCCCTCCACTTT. Its translation is CASSEARGRVSPLHF. This rearrangement joins TRBV6-1 to TRBJ1-6; 7 bases align to TRBD1. Trimming cost V 0 bases and J 10 bases; bases outside gene matches: 6. Germline CDR1 and CDR2: MNHNS and SASEGT. CDR3 size: 15 residues.

The rearrangement joins TRBV2 to TRBJ1-2; TRBD1 is a possible D gene (5 bases). CDR1 and CDR2 from the germline V gene are SNHLY and FYNNEI. Deletions cut 4 bases from V and 6 bases from J, with 18 bases between. The CDR3 extends over 15 amino acids. The CDR3 reads CASSVRRGVDDGYTF. CDR3 nucleotide sequence: TGTGCCAGCAGTGTACGTCGGGGGGTAGATGATGGCTACACCTTC.

The J gene is TRBJ2-7, the V gene TRBV19; TRBD2 matches 14 bases. The trim removed 2 bases at V and 5 bases at J, leaving 2 bases unmatched. Germline lookup yields CDR1 LNHDA and CDR2 SQIVND (reference sequence). This CDR3 is 15 amino acids long. Written as DNA, the CDR3 is TGTGCCAGTAGTATACGACTAGCGGGAGGGCACGAGCAGTACTTC. Translated: CASSIRLAGGHEQYF.

The V gene is TRBV28, the J gene TRBJ2-1; TRBD2 might be the D (5 bases). Germline V lookup: CDR1 MDHEN, CDR2 SYDVKM. V lost 6 bases and J 0 bases, leaving 18 bases between the germline ends. This CDR3 is built from 17 residues. The CDR3 sequence is CASSPWGAVSSYNEQFF. In DNA, the CDR3 is TGTGCCAGCAGCCCCTGGGGAGCGGTTAGCTCCTACAATGAGCAGTTCTTC.

The V gene is TRBV7-9, the J gene TRBJ2-1, with TRBD2 identical over 12 bases. The CDR3 runs 15 residues. Germline-derived CDR1 and CDR2 are SEHNR and FQNEAQ (reference sequence). The trim removed 4 bases at V and 7 bases at J, leaving 5 bases unmatched. The CDR3 DNA reads as TGTGCCAGCAGCTCGACTAGCGGGGGTATAAATGAGCAGTTCTTC. It is translated as CASSSTSGGINEQFF.

This clone has only a few counts. The chain recombines TRBV7-9 with TRBJ2-1; 11 bases agree with TRBD2. The germline V gene has CDR1 SEHNR and CDR2 FQNEAQ (reference sequence). V lost 2 bases to trimming and J lost 9 bases; unmatched junction nucleotides: 15. The CDR3 consists of 18 residues. CDR3 sequence reads: CASSLFSVLAGGIGEQFF. CDR3 nucleotides: TGTGCCAGCAGCTTATTCTCGGTTTTAGCGGGAGGGATTGGTGAGCAGTTCTTC.

The genes are TRBV5-4 and TRBJ2-4, with D possibly being TRBD1 (6 bases). CDR1 is SGHNT and CDR2 is YYREEE in the germline V gene (reference sequence). V lost 3 bases and J 5 bases, leaving 12 bases between the germline ends. The CDR3 runs 14 residues. The chain's CDR3 is CASSSTGTENIQYF. CDR3 nucleotides: TGTGCCAGCAGCTCTACAGGGACGGAAAACATTCAGTACTTC. Looking up the rest from reference TRBV5-4 and TRBJ2-4 gives the full variable domain: ETGVTQSPTHLIKTRGQQVTLRCSSQSGHNTVSWYQQALGQGPQFIFQYYREEENGRGNFPPRFSGLQFPNYSSELNVNALELDDSALYLCASSSTGTENIQYFGAGTRLSVL.

The chain uses TRBV7-9 and TRBJ2-7; the match to TRBD1 covers 7 bases. The CDR3 length is 14 residues. Germline V gene data show CDR1 as SEHNR and CDR2 as FQNEAQ (reference sequence). V gave up 5 bases and J gave up 0 bases; unmatched junction bases: 4. CDR3 sequence (DNA): TGTGCCAGCAGCCACGGGACAGTCTCCTACGAGCAGTACTTC. It translates to CASSHGTVSYEQYF.

The gene calls are TRBV5-5 and TRBJ2-5, with D possibly TRBD2 on 5 matching bases. Between the trimmed V and J ends, which lost 2 bases and 3 bases, there was a span of 14 bases. Germline loops: CDR1 SGHKS, CDR2 YYEKEE (reference sequence). This CDR3 contains 15 residues. The CDR3 loop is CASSFSFGVEETQYF. For the CDR3, the DNA is TGTGCCAGCAGCTTCAGCTTCGGGGTGGAAGAGACCCAGTACTTC.

The rearrangement uses TRBV7-2 and TRBJ1-2, with TRBD1 identical over 12 bases. Germline values: CDR1 SGHTA, CDR2 FQGNSA. V lost 1 base, J lost 7 bases, and 10 bases stayed unmatched. The CDR3 extends over 17 amino acids. CDR3: CASSLEGTGGAWGGYTF. CDR3 sequence (DNA): TGTGCCAGCAGCTTAGAGGGGACAGGGGGCGCCTGGGGTGGCTACACCTTC.

The CDR3 DNA is TGTGCCAGCAGGAGGGAGGCTGGGGCCAACGTCCTGACTTTC. Translation: CASRREAGANVLTF. J is TRBJ2-6 and V is TRBV5-4; D may be TRBD2 (6 bases). Trimming pared 5 bases from V and 2 bases from J, leaving 8 bases between. CDR3 size: 14 residues. The V gene's germline CDR1 is SGHNT and CDR2 YYREEE (reference sequence).

This sequence joins TRBV9 and TRBJ2-2; D may be TRBD2 (6 bases). This CDR3 is 15 amino acids long. Trimming pared 4 bases from V and 6 bases from J, leaving 16 bases between. Germline V lookup: CDR1 SGDLS, CDR2 YYNGEE. The CDR3 loop is CASSSHPGEAGELFF. The DNA of the CDR3 is TGTGCCAGCAGCAGCCACCCGGGGGAGGCCGGGGAGCTGTTTTTT.

CDR3 DNA sequence: TGCGCCAGCAGCCCCGGACAGGGAGGTTATAGCAATCAGCCCCAGCATTTT. Translating it yields CASSPGQGGYSNQPQHF. The chain uses TRBV5-1 and TRBJ1-5, with TRBD1 identical over 8 bases. The V gene's germline CDR1 is SGHRS and CDR2 YFSETQ. The ends lost 4 bases at V and 0 bases at J; junction bases unmatched: 9. The CDR3 contains 17 residues.

A note on this clone: This same CDR3 is encoded by further DNA sequences in the sample. The chain recombines TRBV4-2 with TRBJ2-3, with TRBD2 as a possible D gene (6 bases). The V end lost 0 bases, the J end lost 1 base, and 11 bases lay between the germline ends. The CDR3 has 16 residues. Germline values: CDR1 LGHNA, CDR2 YNFKEQ. CDR3 in DNA: TGTGCCAGCAGCCAAGAATTAGCGGAGGGCACAGATACGCAGTATTTT. Encoded protein: CASSQELAEGTDTQYF.

This CDR3 reads CASTTYLRGQGGEQYF. CDR3 DNA sequence: TGCGCCAGCACCACATACCTTAGGGGACAGGGTGGCGAGCAGTACTTC. V and J are TRBV5-1 and TRBJ2-7; 9 nucleotides line up with TRBD1. Germline CDR1 reads SGHRS; CDR2 reads YFSETQ. Germline trimming cut 6 bases from V and 6 bases from J; bases unmatched to any gene: 16. The CDR3 length is 16 residues.

In this sample, this clone turned up once. The chain employs TRBV19 and TRBJ2-6; D possibly corresponds to TRBD2 (7 bases). The ends were cut back, 1 base at V and 2 bases at J, with 18 bases in the middle. This CDR3 has 19 residues. Germline CDR1 reads LNHDA; CDR2 reads SQIVND (reference sequence). The CDR3 sequence: CASSIGVGGARTGANVLTF. The DNA for the CDR3 is TGTGCCAGTAGTATAGGGGTTGGGGGGGCGCGGACTGGGGCCAACGTCCTGACTTTC.

The chain carries TRBV19 and TRBJ2-3, with a possible D match to TRBD2 (6 bases). Trimming took 3 bases from V and 3 from J, leaving 10 bases between them. This CDR3 contains 14 residues. CDR1 is LNHDA and CDR2 is SQIVND in the germline V gene (reference sequence). DNA for the CDR3: TGTGCCAGTAGTATCCCGGGGGAAACAGATACGCAGTATTTT. Encoded protein: CASSIPGETDTQYF.